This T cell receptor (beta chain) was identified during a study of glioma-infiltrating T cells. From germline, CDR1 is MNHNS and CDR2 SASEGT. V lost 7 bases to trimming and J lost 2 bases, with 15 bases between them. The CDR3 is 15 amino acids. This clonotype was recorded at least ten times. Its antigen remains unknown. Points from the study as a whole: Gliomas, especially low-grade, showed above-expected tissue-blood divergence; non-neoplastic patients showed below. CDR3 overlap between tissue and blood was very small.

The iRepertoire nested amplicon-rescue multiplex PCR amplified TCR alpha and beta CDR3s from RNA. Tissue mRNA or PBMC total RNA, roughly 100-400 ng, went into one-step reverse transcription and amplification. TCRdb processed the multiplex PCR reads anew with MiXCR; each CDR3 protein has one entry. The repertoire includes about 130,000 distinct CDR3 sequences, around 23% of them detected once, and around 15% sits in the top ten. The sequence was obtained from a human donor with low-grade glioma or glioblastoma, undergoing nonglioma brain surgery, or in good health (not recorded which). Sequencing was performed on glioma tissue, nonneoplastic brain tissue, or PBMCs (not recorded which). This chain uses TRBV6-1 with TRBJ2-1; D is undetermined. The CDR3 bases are TGTGCCAGCACGGCCACCCGAAGCACCTACAATGAGCAGTTCTTC. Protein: CASTATRSTYNEQFF.